This T cell receptor beta chain was identified during a study of radiotherapy plus CTLA-4 blockade in lung cancer. About the research overall: For 15% to 20% of patients, objective responses occurred, and around 31% had disease control.

This clone was seen only once. The antigen is not known. Ipilimumab CTLA-4 blockade and focal radiation were given to patients with chemo-refractory metastatic non-small-cell lung cancer. Per the germline V gene, CDR1 is MDHEN and CDR2 is SYDVKM. CDR3 length: 15 residues. With 6 bases removed from V and 0 bases from J, the gap between germline ends came to 14 bases. Study results and caveats: In blood, early T cell clone dynamics reportedly predicted response best, together with interferon-beta. Peripheral blood showed expansion of tumor-derived TCR clones after radiotherapy and ipilimumab.

Clones were sequenced by immunoSEQ multiplex PCR, and TCRdb holds only the in-frame ones, with some missing. The sample contains tens of thousands of clones, 88% of which appear only once. Sequenced material: peripheral blood, taken from a patient treated with radiotherapy plus ipilimumab. The chain uses TRBV28 and TRBJ1-1, with a weak D call TRBD1 (5 bases). The clonotype comes from a human donor with non-small cell lung cancer whose response to radiotherapy plus ipilimumab could not be evaluated. CDR3 sequence (DNA): TGTGCCAGCAGCTCCCGGGGGAGGTTGAACACTGAAGCTTTCTTT. Translated: CASSSRGRLNTEAFF.